Each of the 25 T cell receptor beta chains below was sequenced from the same sample in a study of blood T cell repertoires in COVID-19. Produced via immunoSEQ multiplex PCR; TCRdb's table is partial and in-frame only. The profile shows under 200,000 clones, around four fifths of them singletons. Source material: peripheral blood. The receptors were sampled from a woman between 70 and 85 years old with COVID-19, enrolled during active disease.

This clone was counted only a few times. The J gene is TRBJ1-1, the V gene TRBV2; TRBD1 matches at 8 bases. The V gene end was trimmed by 7 bases and the J gene end by 0 bases; junction bases not matched to a gene: 4. The CDR3 has 14 residues. Germline assignment: CDR1 SNHLY and CDR2 FYNNEI. CDR3 protein: CASTKTGVNTEAFF. The CDR3 DNA follows: TGTGCCAGCACTAAGACAGGGGTGAACACTGAAGCTTTCTTT.

The rearrangement uses TRBV29-1 and TRBJ1-2, with TRBD1 identical over 7 bases. J gave up 0 bases and V 4 bases, and 2 bases lay outside the gene matches. The CDR3 is 13 residues long. Germline V CDR1 and CDR2: SQVTM, ANQGSEA. CDR3 sequence reads: CSVGDSPNYGYTF. CDR3 sequence (DNA): TGCAGCGTTGGGGACAGCCCTAACTATGGCTACACCTTC.

The rearrangement joins TRBV24-1 to TRBJ2-1, with D perhaps matching TRBD2 (6 bases). This CDR3 comprises 13 residues. V lost 5 bases, J lost 12 bases, and 16 bases lay in between. Germline-derived CDR1 and CDR2 are KGHDR and SFDVKD. The CDR3 region has the DNA TGTGCCACCAGTGGTACTCAGTGGGGGGTGCAGTTCTTC. Translating gives CATSGTQWGVQFF.

V usage is TRBV5-1 and J usage is TRBJ2-3, with a tentative D call TRBD2 (6 bases). V was shortened by 6 bases and J by 4 bases, with 18 bases between the two germline ends. The CDR3 covers 15 residues. Germline CDR1 is SGHRS and CDR2 is YFSETQ. The chain's CDR3 is CASKQSGEVSDTQYF. CDR3 DNA: TGCGCCAGCAAGCAGTCGGGGGAGGTGTCAGATACGCAGTATTTT.

This clone appeared once. CDR3 in amino acids: CASSPLPLQGMNEKLFF. DNA of the CDR3: TGCGCCAGCAGCCCACTCCCCCTACAGGGGATGAATGAAAAACTGTTTTTT. The chain couples TRBV5-1 to TRBJ1-4, with TRBD1 matching 7 bases. Trimming cost V 4 bases and J 5 bases; bases outside gene matches: 14. Germline CDR1 SGHRS, CDR2 YFSETQ. The CDR3 length is 17 residues.

This clone occurred once. V usage is TRBV11-3 and J usage is TRBJ2-3; D gene unclear. Germline loops: CDR1 SGHNT, CDR2 YENEEA. The CDR3 has 14 residues. With 4 bases removed from V and 4 bases from J, the gap between germline ends came to 12 bases. CDR3 DNA: TGTGCCAGCAGCTCGTGGAGTAAGCCAGATACGCAGTATTTT. Protein: CASSSWSKPDTQYF.

A few counts support this clone. The chain combines TRBV27 with TRBJ1-6; no definite D call. The CDR3 contains 14 residues. Germline V gene data show CDR1 as MNHEY and CDR2 as SMNVEV (reference sequence). The germline V and J ends were trimmed by 2 bases and 7 bases, with 9 bases remaining between them. The CDR3 DNA sequence: TGTGCCAGCAGTTTAAATGTCGGGAATTCACCCCTCCACTTT. It is translated as CASSLNVGNSPLHF.

The genes are TRBV6-5 and TRBJ2-2; D unresolved. Trimming removed 5 bases from V and 2 bases from J, with 9 bases in between. The germline gives CDR1 MNHEY, CDR2 SVGAGI. The CDR3 is 14 amino acids. CDR3 protein: CASSIVPNTGELFF. The CDR3 DNA is TGTGCCAGCAGTATAGTACCAAACACCGGGGAGCTGTTTTTT.

The CDR3 nucleotides are TGTGCCAGCAGCCAACCCGTCGGACGGGCGGGTGAGCAGTTCTTC. This codes for CASSQPVGRAGEQFF. This chain joins TRBV3-1 (or the pseudogene TRBV3-2) and TRBJ2-1; TRBD2 might be the D (5 bases). Germline V lookup: CDR1 LGHDT, CDR2 YNNKEL (reference sequence). Trimming shortened V by 2 bases and J by 9 bases, and 17 bases separated the two germline ends. The CDR3 extends over 15 amino acids.

The rearrangement joins TRBV3-1 (or the pseudogene TRBV3-2) to TRBJ1-2; 7 bases match TRBD1. V dropped 0 bases and J dropped 5; count of bases not matched to a gene: 6. The CDR3 has 15 amino acids. Germline V gene data show CDR1 as LGHDT and CDR2 as YNNKEL (reference sequence). The CDR3 sequence: CASSQDHTGVYGYTF. In nucleotides, the CDR3 is TGTGCCAGCAGCCAAGATCATACAGGGGTGTATGGCTACACCTTC.

This clone turned up a few times. The CDR3 bases are TGTGCCAGCAGACGAGGGGGACATGGGGCCAACGTCCTGACTTTC. Its translation is CASRRGGHGANVLTF. The chain uses TRBV27 and TRBJ2-6, with TRBD1 as a possible D gene (6 bases). Germline loops: CDR1 MNHEY, CDR2 SMNVEV (reference sequence). CDR3 size: 15 residues. Trimming pared 6 bases from V and 3 bases from J, leaving 12 bases between.

V and J are TRBV3-1 (or the pseudogene TRBV3-2) and TRBJ1-5; 7 bases align to TRBD1. The CDR3 runs to 15 residues. Germline V gives CDR1 LGHDT, CDR2 YNNKEL (reference sequence). V lost 4 bases to trimming and J lost 3 bases; unmatched junction nucleotides: 6. CDR3 residues: CASSPLGGINQPQHF. CDR3 nucleotides: TGTGCCAGCAGCCCTTTAGGGGGCATCAATCAGCCCCAGCATTTT.

This chain uses TRBV20-1 with TRBJ1-4; D gene ambiguous. CDR1 DFQATT and CDR2 SNEGSKA come from the germline V gene (reference sequence). CDR3 length: 13 amino acids. With 3 bases removed from V and 5 bases from J, the gap between germline ends came to 10 bases. The CDR3 DNA sequence: TGCAGTGCTAGTTGGCAGATGAATGAAAAACTGTTTTTT. Translated: CSASWQMNEKLFF.

The chain links TRBV19 to TRBJ1-5; TRBD1 matches at 8 bases. Losses at the gene ends were 4 bases for V and 7 bases for J; bases not matched to a gene: 3. Germline V lookup: CDR1 LNHDA, CDR2 SQIVND (reference sequence). The CDR3 is 13 residues long. CDR3 residues: CASSSGQGQPQHF. Here the CDR3 DNA reads TGTGCCAGTAGTAGCGGACAGGGACAGCCCCAGCATTTT.

V and J are TRBV27 and TRBJ1-2, with TRBD1 as a possible D gene (6 bases). The V gene's germline CDR1 is MNHEY and CDR2 SMNVEV (reference sequence). The CDR3 has 13 amino acids. Trimming left V 5 bases short and J 8 bases short, with 15 bases between. The CDR3 protein is CASSTGGALGYTF. CDR3 in DNA: TGTGCCAGCAGTACGGGGGGCGCTTTGGGCTACACCTTC.

V gene TRBV10-3 combines with J gene TRBJ2-1, with 8 bases lining up with TRBD2. The CDR3 is 16 residues long. V dropped 3 bases and J dropped 7; count of bases not matched to a gene: 11. CDR1 is ENHRY, CDR2 SYGVKD, per germline. The CDR3 is CAISEFIGTSANEQFF. The CDR3 DNA reads as TGTGCCATCAGTGAATTTATCGGGACTAGTGCTAATGAGCAGTTCTTC.

This clone was counted once. The chain carries TRBV7-4 and TRBJ1-6; 7 bases line up with TRBD1. This CDR3 is 19 amino acids long. CDR1 SGHVT and CDR2 SQSDAQ come from the germline V gene. V shed 5 bases and J 2 bases; nucleotides not matched to a gene: 15. The CDR3 DNA is TGTGCCAGCAGCCCCCACCCACTTTCCGACAGGGCCTATAATTCACCCCTCCACTTT. Residues: CASSPHPLSDRAYNSPLHF. Looking up the rest from reference TRBV7-4 and TRBJ1-6 gives the full variable domain: GAGVSQSPRYKVAKRGRDVALRCDSISGHVTLYWYRQTLGQGSEVLTYSQSDAQRDKSGRPSGRFSAERPERSVSTLKIQRTEQGDSAVYLCASSPHPLSDRAYNSPLHFGNGTRLTVT.

V gene TRBV28 combines with J gene TRBJ1-5; D unclear. This CDR3 spans 16 amino acids. CDR1 MDHEN and CDR2 SYDVKM come from the germline V gene. Trimming removed 1 base at V and 0 bases at J, with 10 bases between. CDR3 DNA sequence: TGTGCCAGCAGTTTATATCTATCGAATAGCAATCAGCCCCAGCATTTT. Amino acid sequence: CASSLYLSNSNQPQHF.

This clone was counted once. The chain combines TRBV15 with TRBJ1-2, with 8 bases lining up with TRBD1. The V gene's germline CDR1 is LNHNV and CDR2 YYDKDF (reference sequence). V was pared by 2 bases and J by 0 bases, with 5 bases of the junction left unmatched. The CDR3 contains 16 residues. CDR3 coding DNA: TGTGCCACCAGCAGAACCGACAGGGGAGCTAACTATGGCTACACCTTC. Protein sequence: CATSRTDRGANYGYTF. The full variable domain, with the rest looked up from reference TRBV15 and TRBJ1-2, is DAMVIQNPRYQVTQFGKPVTLSCSQTLNHNVMYWYQQKSSQAPKLLFHYYDKDFNNEADTPDNFQSRRPNTSFCFLDIRSPGLGDTAMYLCATSRTDRGANYGYTFGSGTRLTVV.

This clone turned up a few times. The chain uses TRBV5-1 and TRBJ2-3, with unresolved D. The CDR3 loop spans 14 amino acids. V was cut by 0 bases and J by 3 bases, with 8 bases left in between. CDR1 is SGHRS and CDR2 is YFSETQ in the germline V gene. As DNA, the CDR3 is TGCGCCAGCAGCTTGGCCATTAGTACAGATACGCAGTATTTT. The encoded protein is CASSLAISTDTQYF.

The chain links TRBV18 to TRBJ1-1; 7 nucleotides agree with TRBD1. Germline CDR1 KGHSH, CDR2 LQKENI. V dropped 2 bases and J dropped 2; count of bases not matched to a gene: 5. There are 15 residues in the CDR3. The CDR3 DNA reads as TGTGCCAGCTCACCAGGGGGACAGCAAAACACTGAAGCTTTCTTT. Translation gives CASSPGGQQNTEAFF.

V usage is TRBV11-2 and J usage is TRBJ1-4; D is unclear. CDR3 length equals 14 residues. Germline CDR1 and CDR2: SGHAT and FQNNGV. V was shortened by 5 bases and J by 4 bases, with 11 bases between the two germline ends. The DNA for the CDR3 is TGTGCCAGCAGCCTTCAACAGATTAATGAAAAACTGTTTTTT. Its translation is CASSLQQINEKLFF.

The V gene is TRBV11-2, the J gene TRBJ2-3; a possible D gene is TRBD2 (5 bases). The CDR3 runs to 16 residues. Per germline, CDR1 SGHAT and CDR2 FQNNGV. V was trimmed by 1 base and J by 4 bases, leaving 15 bases between them. DNA for the CDR3: TGTGCCAGCAGCTTAGGGGTCGGAGGTAATCCAGATACGCAGTATTTT. Residues: CASSLGVGGNPDTQYF.

The V and J genes are TRBV6-1 and TRBJ2-7; tentatively, D is TRBD2 (5 bases). Germline lookup yields CDR1 MNHNS and CDR2 SASEGT. Trimming took off 3 bases at V and 0 bases at J, with 9 bases between the two ends. The CDR3 has 14 residues. CDR3: CASSDRGFSYEQYF. The CDR3 DNA sequence: TGTGCCAGCAGTGACCGGGGATTCTCCTACGAGCAGTACTTC.

This sequence joins TRBV27 and TRBJ2-7, with 12 positions matching TRBD2. This CDR3 has 20 residues. Unmatched junction bases numbered 14, after V lost 2 bases and J lost 0 bases. The germline V gene has CDR1 MNHEY and CDR2 SMNVEV (reference sequence). The CDR3 coding sequence is TGTGCCAGCAGTTTAAAATCTGGGGGCGGACTAGCGGGGTACTCCTACGAGCAGTACTTC. Amino acid sequence: CASSLKSGGGLAGYSYEQYF.